This T cell receptor beta chain was captured by sequencing in a study of T-cell memory formation after mild COVID-19. Study background: TCR clusters showed largely donor specificity. Overall study results and limits: Clones that shrank (day 15 to 85) were balanced CD4/CD8, whereas later expanders leaned CD4+. Second-wave clones with a day 37 peak had unconfirmed SARS-CoV-2 specificity.

This clonotype occurred a few times. Its antigen remains unidentified. Via MiXCR, TCRdb re-called the 5' RACE reads, giving one row per CDR3 protein. The sample shows under 300,000 distinct CDR3 sequences, about 16% of them seen only once. The germline CDR1 and CDR2 sequences are SGHDT and YYEEEE. The CDR3 is 15 amino acids. Trimming removed 0 bases at V and 4 bases at J, with 10 bases between. Sequenced sample: PBMCs or a T cell subset sorted from them (not recorded which). The source of this sequence is a man aged 18 to 30 who had mild COVID-19 (a few samples of this study predate the infection). Cell type and time point are not known. The V call is TRBV5-6, the J call TRBJ2-2; no clear D gene. The CDR3 here is CASSLGGFITGELFF. The DNA for the CDR3 is TGTGCCAGCAGCTTGGGTGGCTTTATCACCGGGGAGCTGTTTTTT. Full variable domain (remainder filled in from reference TRBV5-6 and TRBJ2-2): DAGVTQSPTHLIKTRGQQVTLRCSPKSGHDTVSWYQQALGQGPQFIFQYYEEEERQRGNFPDRFSGHQFPNYSSELNVNALLLGDSALYLCASSLGGFITGELFFGEGSRLTVL.